The 19 T cell receptor beta chains presented below share a single source sample, sequenced in a study of kidney transplant recipient with SARS-CoV-2 infection. TCRdb re-called the reads through MiXCR, storing one row per CDR3 protein. The sample lists 200,000 to 300,000 distinct CDR3 sequences, 29% occurring once. The sample in question was a blood sample, obtained at baseline and around day 120 from a kidney transplant recipient. These receptors were collected from a male patient aged 25-45 years who had COVID-19 and was a kidney transplant recipient. Certain T cells may be donor cells from the graft.

With regard to this clonotype: This may stem from a read error, because a much larger clone lies one nucleotide away. This rearrangement joins TRBV5-6 to TRBJ1-2; D unclear. Per the germline V gene, CDR1 is SGHDT and CDR2 is YYEEEE. CDR3 size: 16 residues. CDR3 in amino acids: CVSISSNSRKTYGYTF. The CDR3 bases are TGTGTCAGCATTAGCAGCAATAGTCGAAAGACCTATGGCTACACCTTC.

This clonotype was recorded many times. The rearrangement links TRBV6-5 to TRBJ2-1; D could derive from TRBD1 or TRBD2 (5 bases each). The germline V gene encodes CDR1 MNHEY and CDR2 SVGAGI. The CDR3 runs 15 residues. V dropped 1 base and J dropped 5 bases, with 12 bases sitting between them. The CDR3 loop is CASSYWDRPDNEQFF. The CDR3 nucleotides are TGTGCCAGCAGTTACTGGGACCGACCGGACAATGAGCAGTTCTTC.

A few counts support this clonotype. V usage is TRBV3-1 and J usage is TRBJ2-7; D not resolved. The J call could be wrong; TRBJ2-5 is a better fit for the DNA end. The length of the CDR3 is 17 residues. Looked up from germline, CDR1 is LGHDT and CDR2 is YNNKEL (reference sequence). The CDR3 loop is CASSGSYPISFSETQYF. Written as DNA, the CDR3 is TGTGCCAGCAGCGGCTCTTATCCCATTTCTTTCTCTGAGACCCAGTACTTC.

As for this clonotype: A read error is possible here, since a much larger clone lies one base away. The chain joins TRBV19 to TRBJ1-5; 7 bases fit TRBD1. Germline CDR1 LNHDA, CDR2 SQIVND (reference sequence). The CDR3 length is 16 residues. CDR3 residues: CVSSTNRGAGNQPQHF. The CDR3, as DNA: TGTGTCAGTAGTACAAACAGGGGAGCAGGCAATCAGCCCCAGCATTTT.

This clonotype was counted ten times or more. The V call is TRBV12-3 or TRBV12-4, the J call TRBJ1-6; 9 nucleotides agree with TRBD1. The CDR3 has 15 amino acids. V trimming: 3 bases; J trimming: 10 bases; junction bases outside the gene matches: 7. CDR3 nucleotide sequence: TGTGCCAGCAGTTTGGGTCGACAGGGGGGCTCACCCCTCCACTTT. Its translation is CASSLGRQGGSPLHF.

This clonotype was recorded at least ten times. The V gene is TRBV27, the J gene TRBJ2-7; D unresolved. V was trimmed by 8 bases and J by 0 bases, leaving 11 bases between them. Germline-derived CDR1 and CDR2 are MNHEY and SMNVEV (reference sequence). The CDR3 runs 13 residues. Written as DNA, the CDR3 is TGTGCCAGCGCGATTCGACTCTCCTACGAGCAGTACTTC. Residues: CASAIRLSYEQYF.

This clonotype was recorded at least ten times. This chain links TRBV24-1 with TRBJ2-1; the match to TRBD1 covers 9 bases. The CDR3 has 15 amino acids. The V segment lost 3 bases and the J segment 5 bases; nucleotides outside the gene matches: 4. Per germline, CDR1 KGHDR and CDR2 SFDVKD. The CDR3 bases are TGTGCCACCAGTGATGGGACAGGGAACCACAATGAGCAGTTCTTC. Translated, it gives CATSDGTGNHNEQFF.

This clonotype was observed many times. The chain combines TRBV14 with TRBJ1-1, with TRBD1 identical over 8 bases. The CDR3 runs 13 residues. Germline trimming cut 4 bases from V and 8 bases from J; bases unmatched to any gene: 6. Germline V gives CDR1 SGHDN, CDR2 FVKESK. The CDR3 coding sequence is TGTGCCAGCAGCCGGACAGGGAATTCCGAAGCTTTCTTT. It is translated as CASSRTGNSEAFF. Full variable domain (missing parts from reference TRBV14 and TRBJ1-1): EAGVTQFPSHSVIEKGQTVTLRCDPISGHDNLYWYRRVMGKEIKFLLHFVKESKQDESGMPNNRFLAERTGGTYSTLKVQPAELEDSGVYFCASSRTGNSEAFFGQGTRLTVV.

This clonotype was observed at least ten times. The gene calls are TRBV28 and TRBJ1-2; D not resolved. CDR1 is MDHEN and CDR2 is SYDVKM in the germline V gene. V dropped 1 base and J dropped 4 bases, with 10 bases sitting between them. This CDR3 spans 14 amino acids. The CDR3 protein is CASSLSGWIYGYTF. As DNA, the CDR3 is TGTGCCAGCAGTTTATCAGGATGGATCTATGGCTACACCTTC.

The genes are TRBV2 and TRBJ2-3; D ambiguous. The CDR3 covers 13 residues. Per germline, CDR1 SNHLY and CDR2 FYNNEI. Trimming pared 4 bases from V and 2 bases from J, leaving 7 bases between. The CDR3 bases are TGTGCCAGCAGTGGTCGATACACAGATACGCAGTATTTT. This translates into CASSGRYTDTQYF.

In its sample, this clonotype was seen many times. The rearrangement uses TRBV4-3 and TRBJ2-7, with D maybe TRBD2 (6 bases). V lost 0 bases, J lost 4 bases, and 7 bases lay in between. The germline CDR1 and CDR2 sequences are LGHNA and YSLEER. This CDR3 spans 13 amino acids. CDR3 in amino acids: CASSQERGYEQYF. In DNA form, the CDR3 reads TGCGCCAGCAGCCAAGAGCGGGGATACGAGCAGTACTTC.

Turning to this clonotype: With only one base between it and a far larger clone, this is likely a read error. The CDR3 carries no conserved terminal phenylalanine or tryptophan, so it likely arises from a read error. This rearrangement joins TRBV7-9 to TRBJ1-2, with a weak D call TRBD1 (6 bases). V lost 3 bases and J 1 base, leaving 6 bases between the germline ends. CDR3 length: 13 amino acids. CDR1 SEHNR and CDR2 FQNEAQ come from the germline V gene (reference sequence). The CDR3, as DNA: TGTGCCAGCAGCTTGGACAGTAACTATGGCTACACCTCC. It translates to CASSLDSNYGYTS.

This clonotype came up a few times. The chain links TRBV12-3 or TRBV12-4 to TRBJ2-5; TRBD1 is a possible D gene (6 bases). CDR3 size: 16 residues. V was cut by 0 bases and J by 2 bases, with 13 bases left in between. CDR3 residues: CASSLALGAHQETQYF. The DNA of the CDR3 is TGTGCCAGCAGTTTAGCGCTGGGGGCGCATCAAGAGACCCAGTACTTC.

This clonotype was recorded many times. CDR3 residues: CASSPGQGTFNQPQHF. The CDR3 DNA reads TGTGCCAGCAGCCCCGGACAGGGAACTTTCAATCAGCCCCAGCATTTT. V usage is TRBV5-8 and J usage is TRBJ1-5; TRBD1 aligns across 8 bases. This CDR3 spans 16 amino acids. The germline V gene has CDR1 SGHTS and CDR2 YDEGEE. Trimming at V came to 4 bases and at J to 3 bases, leaving 9 bases not matched to a gene.

As to this clonotype: One end of the junction does not line up with germline, which may come from a read error. The rearrangement uses TRBV4-2 and TRBJ2-1, with TRBD2 matching 8 bases. Germline CDR1 and CDR2: LGHNA and YNFKEQ. The CDR3 covers 15 residues. CDR3 protein: CASSHSGGLNNEQLF. CDR3 bases: TGTGCCAGCAGCCACAGCGGGGGATTGAACAATGAGCAGCTCTTC.

This clonotype was detected ten times or more. The chain has TRBV4-3 and TRBJ1-1; 7 nucleotides align to TRBD1. The germline CDR1 and CDR2 sequences are LGHNA and YSLEER. CDR3 length equals 17 residues. Germline trimming cut 1 base from V and 4 bases from J; bases unmatched to any gene: 12. CDR3 residues: CASSQVLQGSKTTEAFF. The CDR3 DNA reads TGCGCCAGCAGCCAAGTGTTACAGGGGAGCAAGACCACTGAAGCTTTCTTT.

This clonotype was seen more than once but under ten times. The rearrangement uses TRBV7-8 and TRBJ2-1; the match to TRBD2 covers 12 bases. V was pared by 3 bases and J by 8 bases, with 8 bases of the junction left unmatched. This CDR3 has 16 residues. Germline-derived CDR1 and CDR2 are SGHVS and FQNEAQ. This CDR3 is CASSFRTSGIPHEQFF. In DNA, the CDR3 is TGTGCCAGCAGCTTCAGGACTAGCGGGATCCCCCATGAGCAGTTCTTC. The full variable domain, its missing parts supplied by reference TRBV7-8 and TRBJ2-1, is GAGVSQSPRYKVAKRGQDVALRCDPISGHVSLFWYQQALGQGPEFLTYFQNEAQLDKSGLPSDRFFAERPEGSVSTLKIQRTQQEDSAVYLCASSFRTSGIPHEQFFGPGTRLTVL.

This clonotype was counted many times. This sequence joins TRBV7-8 and TRBJ1-2; D not resolved. Trimming took off 4 bases at V and 4 bases at J, with 22 bases between the two ends. The CDR3 extends over 17 amino acids. Germline CDR1 reads SGHVS; CDR2 reads FQNEAQ. CDR3 residues: CASSSGVFTRKTYGYTF. The CDR3 nucleotides read TGTGCCAGCAGCTCAGGTGTGTTTACCCGAAAGACCTATGGCTACACCTTC.

This clonotype was recorded at least ten times. The chain uses TRBV5-1 and TRBJ1-2; no firm D call. From germline, CDR1 is SGHRS and CDR2 YFSETQ. The CDR3 totals 16 residues. V gave up 7 bases and J gave up 4 bases, with 23 bases separating them. For the CDR3, the DNA is TGCGCCAGCCCCCAACAATCGGTTCGAAAGACCTATGGCTACACCTTC. Translated: CASPQQSVRKTYGYTF.